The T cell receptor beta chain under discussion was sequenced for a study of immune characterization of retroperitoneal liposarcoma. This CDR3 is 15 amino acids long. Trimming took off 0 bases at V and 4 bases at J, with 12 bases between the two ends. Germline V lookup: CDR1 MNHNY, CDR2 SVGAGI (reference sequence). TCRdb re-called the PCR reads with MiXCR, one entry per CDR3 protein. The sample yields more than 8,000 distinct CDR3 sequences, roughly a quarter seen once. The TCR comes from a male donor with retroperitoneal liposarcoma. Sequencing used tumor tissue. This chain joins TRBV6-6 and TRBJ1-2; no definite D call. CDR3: CASSYSLSSPYGYTF. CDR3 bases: TGTGCCAGCAGTTACTCGTTATCCAGCCCCTATGGCTACACCTTC.